A single sample gave rise to the 17 T cell receptor beta chains below, sequenced in a study of human T cells and chemical hapten exposure. Time point defined: healthy volunteer bleed at 6 weeks. Unfractionated whole blood was the source from which total RNA was extracted. TCRdb independently ran MiXCR on the RACE reads; one entry per CDR3 protein. The table shows 35,000 to 50,000 distinct CDR3 sequences, with 3.5% to 4% occurring only once. Sequencing was done on a sample of whole blood. The receptors stem from a human donor in good health. Some clones in this sample may be carry-over from other donors' samples.

The chain uses TRBV24-1 and TRBJ1-2; D possibly corresponds to TRBD1 (5 bases). CDR1 KGHDR and CDR2 SFDVKD come from the germline V gene. Trimming shortened V by 5 bases and J by 3 bases, and 15 bases separated the two germline ends. The CDR3 consists of 15 residues. CDR3 loop: CATSAPVGGDYGYTF. CDR3 sequence (DNA): TGTGCCACCAGTGCTCCCGTTGGGGGGGACTATGGCTACACCTTC.

The table lists this clonotype with many counts. V and J are TRBV4-1 and TRBJ2-4, with D perhaps TRBD1 or TRBD2 (7 bases each). V was cut by 0 bases and J by 1 base, with 13 bases left in between. Per germline, CDR1 MGHRA and CDR2 YSYEKL. The length of the CDR3 is 17 residues. The CDR3 DNA sequence: TGCGCCAGCAGCCAAGAGCAGGGGGGGAGCGCCAAAAACATTCAGTACTTC. It yields the protein CASSQEQGGSAKNIQYF.

This clonotype was counted many times. J is TRBJ2-5 and V is TRBV7-2; D is uncertain. The CDR3 length is 14 residues. The V gene's germline CDR1 is SGHTA and CDR2 FQGNSA. V was cut by 0 bases and J by 4 bases, with 9 bases left in between. This CDR3 reads CASSLAGNGETQYF. The CDR3 DNA follows: TGTGCCAGCAGCTTAGCAGGGAATGGAGAGACCCAGTACTTC.

At least ten counts were recorded for this clonotype. The chain employs TRBV9 and TRBJ2-5; the D is unclear. In germline, CDR1 is SGDLS, CDR2 YYNGEE. Trimming left V 0 bases short and J 5 bases short, with 11 bases between. The CDR3 consists of 14 residues. CDR3 DNA: TGTGCCAGCAGCGTAGGTGGAATTAAGGAGACCCAGTACTTC. It specifies CASSVGGIKETQYF.

This clonotype has at least ten counts. The chain is built from TRBV12-3 or TRBV12-4 and TRBJ2-1; TRBD2 matches 7 bases. CDR3 size: 17 residues. V lost 3 bases to trimming and J lost 2 bases; unmatched junction nucleotides: 10. CDR3 sequence reads: CASSLMVDGRPYNEQFF. The CDR3 DNA is TGTGCCAGCAGTTTGATGGTGGACGGGAGGCCCTACAATGAGCAGTTCTTC.

This clonotype was observed many times. The rearrangement links TRBV2 to TRBJ1-2; possible D gene TRBD1, 6 bases. Looked up from germline, CDR1 is SNHLY and CDR2 is FYNNEI. The CDR3 runs to 14 residues. The V gene lost 11 bases and the J gene lost 1 base, with 17 bases spanning the gap. The CDR3, as DNA: TGTGCCGGACAAGCGGGACAACTTAACTATGGCTACACCTTC. This sequence encodes CAGQAGQLNYGYTF.

This clonotype has only a few counts. For the CDR3, the DNA is TGCAGCGTTGAAACCGGCAGCCTGGCAGGAAACACCATATATTTT. Its translation is CSVETGSLAGNTIYF. V usage is TRBV29-1 and J usage is TRBJ1-3; no reliable D call. Trimming removed 2 bases from V and 4 bases from J, with 15 bases in between. CDR1 is SQVTM, CDR2 ANQGSEA, per germline. There are 15 residues in the CDR3.

This clonotype came up a few times. In DNA form, the CDR3 reads TGTGCCAGCAGCGCAACAGGGCGGAATCAGCCCCAGCATTTT. This codes for CASSATGRNQPQHF. The J gene is TRBJ1-5, the V gene TRBV9; D possibly corresponds to TRBD1 (6 bases). Germline V gene sequence: CDR1 SGDLS, CDR2 YYNGEE. V gave up 3 bases and J gave up 4 bases, with 11 bases separating them. The CDR3 runs to 14 residues. Complete variable domain (other parts from reference TRBV9 and TRBJ1-5): DSGVTQTPKHLITATGQRVTLRCSPRSGDLSVYWYQQSLDQGLQFLIQYYNGEERAKGNILERFSAQQFPDLHSELNLSSLELGDSALYFCASSATGRNQPQHFGDGTRLSIL.

This clonotype was counted only a few times. The V call is TRBV12-3 or TRBV12-4, the J call TRBJ1-2, with 7 bases matching TRBD1. V lost 3 bases to trimming and J lost 4 bases; unmatched junction nucleotides: 5. The CDR3 loop spans 14 amino acids. In DNA form, the CDR3 reads TGTGCCAGCAGTTTCAACAGGGGCCGCTATGGCTACACCTTC. Protein: CASSFNRGRYGYTF.

This clonotype was counted many times. The V and J genes are TRBV12-3 or TRBV12-4 and TRBJ2-1; TRBD1 matches at 7 bases. J gave up 12 bases and V 5 bases, and 10 bases lay outside the gene matches. The CDR3 is made up of 13 amino acids. The CDR3 DNA reads TGTGCCAGCAGTACCCGGGACAGTGCGGGGCAGTTCTTC. Its translation is CASSTRDSAGQFF.

At least ten counts were recorded for this clonotype. The V and J genes are TRBV2 and TRBJ2-7; 7 nucleotides line up with TRBD1. Germline-derived CDR1 and CDR2 are SNHLY and FYNNEI. V shed 8 bases, J shed 6 bases, and the junction held 4 bases outside the gene matches. CDR3 length: 11 residues. CDR3 nucleotide sequence: TGTGCCAGCCAGACAGGGCCCGAGCAGTACTTC. Protein sequence: CASQTGPEQYF. Full variable domain (missing parts from reference TRBV2 and TRBJ2-7): EPEVTQTPSHQVTQMGQEVILRCVPISNHLYFYWYRQILGQKVEFLVSFYNNEISEKSEIFDDQFSVERPDGSNFTLKIRSTKLEDSAMYFCASQTGPEQYFGPGTRLTVT.

This clonotype was observed a few times. The rearrangement uses TRBV27 and TRBJ1-4; maybe TRBD1 (6 bases). The CDR3 is made up of 16 amino acids. Trimming removed 0 bases from V and 7 bases from J, with 15 bases in between. Germline CDR1 reads MNHEY; CDR2 reads SMNVEV (reference sequence). The CDR3 coding sequence is TGTGCCAGCAGTTTATCGACAGGCTTAGGGGGTGAAAAACTGTTTTTT. This gives the protein CASSLSTGLGGEKLFF.

The rearrangement joins TRBV7-9 to TRBJ1-2; a weak D match, TRBD1 (6 bases). The CDR3 sequence is 14 residues long. From germline, CDR1 is SEHNR and CDR2 FQNEAQ (reference sequence). Trimming removed 5 bases at V and 4 bases at J, with 14 bases between. The CDR3 region has the DNA TGTGCCAGCAGCGCAGACGGGGGCGGCTATGGCTACACCTTC. This translates into CASSADGGGYGYTF. Combining the CDR3 with reference TRBV7-9 and TRBJ1-2 gives the whole variable domain DTGVSQNPRHKITKRGQNVTFRCDPISEHNRLYWYRQTLGQGPEFLTYFQNEAQLEKSRLLSDRFSAERPKGSFSTLEIQRTEQGDSAMYLCASSADGGGYGYTFGSGTRLTVV.

This clonotype was recorded many times. The rearrangement joins TRBV6-5 to TRBJ1-6; no definite D call. V was cut by 0 bases and J by 6 bases, with 18 bases left in between. CDR1 is MNHEY, CDR2 SVGAGI, per germline. The CDR3 is made up of 18 amino acids. CDR3 sequence reads: CASSYSIPMGSLNSPLHF. The CDR3 DNA follows: TGTGCCAGCAGTTACTCGATCCCTATGGGGAGCCTTAATTCACCCCTCCACTTT.

This clonotype has at least ten counts. The chain recombines TRBV7-8 with TRBJ1-2; no reliable D call. CDR1 and CDR2 (germline): SGHVS, FQNEAQ. The CDR3 consists of 15 residues. The germline V and J ends were trimmed by 5 bases and 0 bases, with 13 bases remaining between them. The CDR3 nucleotides are TGTGCCAGCAGCCGGTTTACGGTAGCTAACTATGGCTACACCTTC. This gives the protein CASSRFTVANYGYTF.

This clonotype occurred many times. V gene TRBV6-1 combines with J gene TRBJ1-2, with TRBD1 matching 11 bases. J was trimmed by 8 bases and V by 8 bases; bases with no gene match: 7. CDR3 length: 13 residues. CDR1 MNHNS and CDR2 SASEGT come from the germline V gene. CDR3: CASHMDRGQGYTF. CDR3 nucleotide sequence: TGTGCCAGCCACATGGACAGGGGGCAAGGCTACACCTTC.

The sample holds many counts of this clonotype. The chain employs TRBV9 and TRBJ2-7, with TRBD1 identical over 8 bases. The V gene end was trimmed by 2 bases and the J gene end by 4 bases; junction bases not matched to a gene: 5. This CDR3 has 14 amino acids. Looked up from germline, CDR1 is SGDLS and CDR2 is YYNGEE. The CDR3 DNA reads TGTGCCAGCAGCGTTGGACAGGGAAAATACGAGCAGTACTTC. Translation: CASSVGQGKYEQYF.